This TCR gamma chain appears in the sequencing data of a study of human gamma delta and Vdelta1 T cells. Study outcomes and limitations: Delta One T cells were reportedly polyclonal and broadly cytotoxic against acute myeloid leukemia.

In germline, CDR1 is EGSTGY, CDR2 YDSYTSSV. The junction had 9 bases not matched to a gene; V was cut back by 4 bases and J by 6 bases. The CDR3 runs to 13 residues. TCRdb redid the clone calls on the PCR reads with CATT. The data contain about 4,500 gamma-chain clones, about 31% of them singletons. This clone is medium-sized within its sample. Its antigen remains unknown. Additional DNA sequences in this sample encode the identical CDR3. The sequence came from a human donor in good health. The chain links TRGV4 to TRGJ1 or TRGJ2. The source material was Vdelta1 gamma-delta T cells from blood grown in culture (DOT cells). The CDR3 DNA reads TGTGCCACCTGGGACGGGCCTTCTTATAAGAAACTCTTT. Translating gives CATWDGPSYKKLF.